The rows below give T cell receptor beta chains drawn from one sample of a study of T cell responses to AZD1222 COVID-19 vaccine. Using immunoSEQ multiplex PCR, the repertoire was profiled, and TCRdb retains in-frame clones only, with some absent. The profile shows tens of thousands of clones, 75% to 90% of them singletons. The sample consisted of peripheral blood, taken on day 0 of AZD1222 vaccination. The receptors stem from an adult in good health. Both conserved end residues are part of each CDR3. The order of the fields is clone size, D gene, J gene, V gene, CDR3 protein. The D gene is left open where the match is weak. Not every row has a clone size; where given, it reads once, few, many or a size class.

few | - | TRBJ1-4 | TRBV7-8 | CASSPPSGRREKLFF
few | - | TRBJ1-2 | TRBV4-2 | CASSARLLGLKHYGYTF
- | - | TRBJ1-5 | TRBV19 | CASSIDRPGANSNGPQHF
- | - | TRBJ2-2 | TRBV7-9 | CASSLLGELFF
- | TRBD1 | TRBJ1-5 | TRBV19 | CASSASGDRVRHF
few | TRBD2 | TRBJ2-1 | TRBV11-2 | CASSFGGNEQFF
few | - | TRBJ2-2 | TRBV29-1 | CSVASYGTGELFF
- | - | TRBJ1-2 | TRBV5-8 | CASSLDGLGGYTF
- | TRBD1 | TRBJ1-6 | TRBV30 | CAWGGTGVTPLHF
few | TRBD2 | TRBJ2-7 | TRBV28 | CASSPLPASGGFTYEQYF
- | TRBD2 | TRBJ2-2 | TRBV7-2 | CASSLLAGTTGELFF
- | TRBD1 | TRBJ2-5 | TRBV19 | CASGPQGAETQYF
once | - | TRBJ1-4 | TRBV11-2 | CASSSKDSGEKLFF
- | - | TRBJ2-7 | TRBV13 | CASSLVDSAYEQYF
- | - | TRBJ1-1 | TRBV6-7 | CASRGLPWGAFF
- | - | TRBJ1-1 | TRBV19 | CASSSQGYTEAFF
- | - | TRBJ2-2 | TRBV10-3 | CAIRKDTGELFF
once | - | TRBJ1-5 | TRBV10-3 | CAITPGPSNQPQHF
- | - | TRBJ1-3 | TRBV11-2 | CASSYLAAGGSGNTIYF
- | TRBD1 | TRBJ2-2 | TRBV28 | CASTVTGTAGELFF
- | TRBD1 | TRBJ1-6 | TRBV30 | CAWSFPDRDNSPLHF
- | - | TRBJ2-1 | TRBV6-6 | CASSYFMVSSYNEQFF
- | TRBD2 | TRBJ2-3 | TRBV28 | CASSLGRGDFTDTQYF
few | - | TRBJ1-5 | TRBV30 | CAWSGGQGGGPQHF
- | - | TRBJ1-6 | TRBV7-8 | CASRVTEDDSPLHF
once | TRBD1 | TRBJ2-1 | TRBV28 | CASSVTGDPYNEQFF
few | TRBD1 | TRBJ1-2 | TRBV28 | CASNLDRGGALYYGYTF
- | - | TRBJ1-1 | TRBV5-4 | CASSRGLMNTEAFF
- | - | TRBJ1-2 | TRBV6-5 | CASTQRGLRDYGYTF
- | TRBD1 | TRBJ1-1 | TRBV15 | CATSRGQGLGTEAFF
once | - | TRBJ1-1 | TRBV10-3 | CAISESGGTTEAFF
- | - | TRBJ1-2 | TRBV6-6 | CASSPPEQGINGYTF
- | TRBD1 | TRBJ1-5 | TRBV19 | CASTTTGLSNQPQHF
- | - | TRBJ1-2 | TRBV3-1/TRBV3-2 | CASSPNHGGGPGYTF
- | - | TRBJ2-3 | TRBV6-1 | CASSEAGGWSTDTQYF
- | - | TRBJ1-4 | TRBV9 | CASSLEGGTGEKLFF
- | - | TRBJ2-3 | TRBV5-1 | CASSLGVGSDTQYF
- | TRBD2 | TRBJ2-2 | TRBV3-1/TRBV3-2 | CASSQSGGPGGELFF
- | TRBD1 | TRBJ2-7 | TRBV28 | CASSQTGTGGSYEQYF
once | TRBD2 | TRBJ2-2 | TRBV7-9 | CASSLASGGTGELFF
- | - | TRBJ2-7 | TRBV4-1 | CASSQQKGGRSYEQYF
- | - | TRBJ1-5 | TRBV6-1 | CASTSAYSNQPQHF
- | - | TRBJ2-5 | TRBV5-1 | CASSLGGAWEETQYF
- | TRBD1 | TRBJ2-2 | TRBV2 | CASGTGDTGELFF
few | TRBD1 | TRBJ1-6 | TRBV7-9 | CASSPGTANSPLHF
- | - | TRBJ2-4 | TRBV4-1 | CASSQPRVGAENIQYF
- | TRBD2 | TRBJ2-4 | TRBV5-6 | CASSLGVGLAGYIQYF
- | - | TRBJ1-2 | TRBV11-2 | CASSIGSTETVKGYTF
- | - | TRBJ2-7 | TRBV5-6 | CASSLGGRSWDAYEQYF
- | - | TRBJ2-4 | TRBV19 | CASWSGGLLGNIQYF
- | - | TRBJ2-7 | TRBV27 | CASSLWGSYEQYF
once | - | TRBJ1-2 | TRBV5-4 | CASSNPMLRHTNYGYTF
- | - | TRBJ1-6 | TRBV6-5 | CASRGGDGVTSPLHF
- | - | TRBJ1-1 | TRBV28 | CASRVRAPNTEAFF
- | - | TRBJ2-7 | TRBV11-2 | CASSLVFPYYEQYF
- | TRBD1 | TRBJ1-5 | TRBV19 | CATRETDRGNQPQHF
once | TRBD1 | TRBJ1-2 | TRBV2 | CASSPEGQAYGYTF
few | TRBD1 | TRBJ2-7 | TRBV5-4 | CASRPPGQGITEQYF
- | - | TRBJ1-2 | TRBV5-1 | CASSISPGLSNYGYTF